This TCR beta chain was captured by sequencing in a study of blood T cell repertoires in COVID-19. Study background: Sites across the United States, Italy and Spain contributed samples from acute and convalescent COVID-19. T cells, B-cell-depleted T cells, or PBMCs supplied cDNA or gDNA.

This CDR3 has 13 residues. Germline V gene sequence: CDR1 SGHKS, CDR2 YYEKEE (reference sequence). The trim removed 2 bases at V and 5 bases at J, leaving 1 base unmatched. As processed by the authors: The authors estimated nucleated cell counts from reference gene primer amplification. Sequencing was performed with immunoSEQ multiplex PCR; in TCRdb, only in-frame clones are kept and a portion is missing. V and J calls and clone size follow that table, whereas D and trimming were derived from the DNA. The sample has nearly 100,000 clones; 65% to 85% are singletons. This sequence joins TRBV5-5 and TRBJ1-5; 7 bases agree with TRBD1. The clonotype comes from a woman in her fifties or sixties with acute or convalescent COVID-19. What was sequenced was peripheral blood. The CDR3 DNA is TGTGCCAGCAGCTTAACAGGGGATCAGCCCCAGCATTTT. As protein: CASSLTGDQPQHF.